This T cell receptor beta chain appears in the sequencing data of a study of early T cells in non-severe SARS-CoV-2 infection. V lost 5 bases to trimming and J lost 4 bases, with 17 bases between them. The CDR3 spans 16 residues. Per germline, CDR1 SEHNR and CDR2 FQNEAQ (reference sequence). This clonotype appeared many times. Molecules of cDNA were individually given unique molecular identifiers that were attached to them. TCRdb reprocessed the 5' RACE reads via MiXCR and lists one record per CDR3 protein. The sample includes some 35,000 distinct CDR3 sequences, 3% to 4.5% seen only once; the top ten take 9% to 10%.

The chain links TRBV7-9 to TRBJ1-4; D is possibly TRBD1 (5 bases). The sequence derives from an adult who was a healthcare worker with PCR-confirmed SARS-CoV-2 infection or an uninfected control (not recorded which). Sequenced material: whole blood. DNA of the CDR3: TGTGCCAGCAGCCAACCCTCGGCAGGGATTAATGAAAAACTGTTTTTT. Translated: CASSQPSAGINEKLFF.